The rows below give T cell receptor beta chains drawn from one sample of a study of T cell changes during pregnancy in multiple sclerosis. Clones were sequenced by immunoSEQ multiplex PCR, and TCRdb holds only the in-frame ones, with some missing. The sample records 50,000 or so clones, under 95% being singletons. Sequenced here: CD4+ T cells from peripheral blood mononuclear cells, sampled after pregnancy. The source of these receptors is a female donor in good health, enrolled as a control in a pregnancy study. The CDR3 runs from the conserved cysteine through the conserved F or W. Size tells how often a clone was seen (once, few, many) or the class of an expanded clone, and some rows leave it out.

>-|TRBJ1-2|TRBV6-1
CASSEIVNGYTF
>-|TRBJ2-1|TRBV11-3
CASSLGQGERNEQFF
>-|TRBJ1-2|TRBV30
CAWSVQGGGGYTF
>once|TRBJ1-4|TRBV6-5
CASSPRENEKLFF
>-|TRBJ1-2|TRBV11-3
CASSLTDRAGYTF
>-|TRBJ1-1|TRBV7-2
CASSPEGYTEAFF
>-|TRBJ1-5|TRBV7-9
CASSRVVNQPQHF
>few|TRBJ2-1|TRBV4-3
CASSQDRGTYNEQFF
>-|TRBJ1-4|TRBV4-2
CASSQNRAANEKLFF
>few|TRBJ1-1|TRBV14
CASSQDPGILTEAFF
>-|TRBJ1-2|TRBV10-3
CAISNGQLTNYGYTF
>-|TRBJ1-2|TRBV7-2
CASSLEGGGGYTF
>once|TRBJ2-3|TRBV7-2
CASSLTVDRDTQYF
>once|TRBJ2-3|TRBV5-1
CASSSMTSKKDTQYF
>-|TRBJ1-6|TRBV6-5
CASSSFAGTGDSPLHF
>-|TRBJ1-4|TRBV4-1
CASSQVATGTTNEKLFF
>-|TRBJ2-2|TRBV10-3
CAISAENTGELFF
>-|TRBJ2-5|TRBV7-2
CASSLQQETQYF
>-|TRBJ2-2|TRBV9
CASSVGQGATGELFF
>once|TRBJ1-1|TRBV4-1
CASSQVTQLNTEAFF
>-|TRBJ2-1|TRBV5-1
CASRTGTGLYNEQFF
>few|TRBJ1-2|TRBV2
CASSTFGQGLYGYTF
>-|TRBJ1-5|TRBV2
CASSEGRGFNQPQHF
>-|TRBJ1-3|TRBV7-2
CASSSQAGAGNTIYF
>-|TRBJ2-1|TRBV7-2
CASSVGTGAYNEQFF
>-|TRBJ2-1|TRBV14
CASSHAGGIYNEQFF
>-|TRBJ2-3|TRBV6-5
CASSFGGTDTQYF
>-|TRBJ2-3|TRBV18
CASSLDRYTDTQYF
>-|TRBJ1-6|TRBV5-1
CASSLDRMGNSPLHF
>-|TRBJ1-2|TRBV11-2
CASSLDGQGTYGYTF
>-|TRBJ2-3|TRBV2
CASSRLTSGATDTQYF
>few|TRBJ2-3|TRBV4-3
CASSQAGGRADTQYF
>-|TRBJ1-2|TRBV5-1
CASSFGGQGAYGYTF
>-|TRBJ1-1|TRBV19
CASSLMWSSLNTEAFF
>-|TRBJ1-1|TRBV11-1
CASSLGGQAEAFF
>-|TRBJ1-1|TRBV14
CASSQGTGRGTEAFF
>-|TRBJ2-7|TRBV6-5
CASSYGGQLYEQYF
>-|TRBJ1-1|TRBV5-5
CASSSQGMNTEAFF
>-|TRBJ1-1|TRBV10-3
CAISDRQNTEAFF
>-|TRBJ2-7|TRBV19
CASSAGGYPYEQYF
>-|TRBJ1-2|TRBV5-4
CASSLRAGALYNGYTF
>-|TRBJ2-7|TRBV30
CAWSPSGGGSYEQYF
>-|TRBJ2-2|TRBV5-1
CASSLGQVNTGELFF
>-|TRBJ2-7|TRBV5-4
CASSLGGGRYEQYF
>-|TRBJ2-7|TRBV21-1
CASLGTASSYEQYF
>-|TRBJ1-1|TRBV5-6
CASSLLDRGPSTEAFF
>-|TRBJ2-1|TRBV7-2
CASSLYGGGYNEQFF
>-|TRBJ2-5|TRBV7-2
CASRVDQGQETQYF